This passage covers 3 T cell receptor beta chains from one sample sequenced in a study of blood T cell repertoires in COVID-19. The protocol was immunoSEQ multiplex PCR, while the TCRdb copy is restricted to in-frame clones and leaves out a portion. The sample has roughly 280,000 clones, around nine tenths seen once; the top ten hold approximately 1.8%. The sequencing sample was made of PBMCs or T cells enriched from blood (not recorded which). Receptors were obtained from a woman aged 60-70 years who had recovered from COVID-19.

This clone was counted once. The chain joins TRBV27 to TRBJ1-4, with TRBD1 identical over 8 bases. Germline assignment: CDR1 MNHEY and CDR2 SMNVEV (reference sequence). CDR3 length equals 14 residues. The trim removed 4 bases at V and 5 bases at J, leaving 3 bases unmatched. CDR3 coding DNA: TGTGCCAGCAGTTCGGACAGGGCGAATGAAAAACTGTTTTTT. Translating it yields CASSSDRANEKLFF.

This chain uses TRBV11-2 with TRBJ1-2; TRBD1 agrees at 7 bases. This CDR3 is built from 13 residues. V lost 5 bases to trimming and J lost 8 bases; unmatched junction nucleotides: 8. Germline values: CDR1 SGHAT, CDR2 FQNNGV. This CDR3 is CASSRGTVRGYTF. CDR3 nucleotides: TGTGCCAGCAGCCGAGGGACAGTACGCGGCTACACCTTC.

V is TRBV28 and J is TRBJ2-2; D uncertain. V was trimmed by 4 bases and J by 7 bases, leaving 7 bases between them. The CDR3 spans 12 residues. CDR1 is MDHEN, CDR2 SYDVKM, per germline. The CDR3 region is CASSSPVGELFF. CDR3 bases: TGTGCCAGCAGTTCCCCGGTCGGGGAGCTGTTTTTT.